Here is one T cell receptor beta chain with its context. This entry is derived from a study of blood T cell repertoires in COVID-19. Across the whole study: The analysed material was cDNA or gDNA that came from T cells, B-cell-depleted T cells, or PBMCs.

Profiled with immunoSEQ multiplex PCR; TCRdb holds only in-frame clones, not every one. Here the sample spans about 230,000 clones, 70% to 90% being singletons. Participants' reported clinical history set cohort assignment. The V segment lost 4 bases and the J segment 2 bases; nucleotides outside the gene matches: 13. Per germline, CDR1 LGHDT and CDR2 YNNKEL (reference sequence). The CDR3 has 18 amino acids. The origin of this receptor is a man aged 25-45 years who had recovered from COVID-19. Sequencing used PBMCs or T cells enriched from blood (not recorded which). The gene calls are TRBV3-1 (or the pseudogene TRBV3-2) and TRBJ2-7, with 11 positions matching TRBD2. CDR3 coding DNA: TGTGCCAGCAGCCCTCCCGGGACTAGCGGAAGGGGGGCCTACGAGCAGTACTTC. Its translation: CASSPPGTSGRGAYEQYF.